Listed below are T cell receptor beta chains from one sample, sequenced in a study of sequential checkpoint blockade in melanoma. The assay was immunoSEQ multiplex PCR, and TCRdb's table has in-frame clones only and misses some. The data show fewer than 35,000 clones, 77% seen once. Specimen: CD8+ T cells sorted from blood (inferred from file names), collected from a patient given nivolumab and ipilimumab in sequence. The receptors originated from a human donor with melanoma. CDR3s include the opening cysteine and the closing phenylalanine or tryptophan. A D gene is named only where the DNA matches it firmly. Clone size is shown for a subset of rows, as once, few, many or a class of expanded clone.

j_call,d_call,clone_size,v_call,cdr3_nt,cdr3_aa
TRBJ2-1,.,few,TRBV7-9,TGTGCCAGCAGCGCGTACCGGGAAGACAATGAGCAGTTCTTC,CASSAYREDNEQFF
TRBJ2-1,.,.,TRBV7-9,TGTGCCAGCAGCTTTAGCGCTTACAATGAGCAGTTCTTC,CASSFSAYNEQFF
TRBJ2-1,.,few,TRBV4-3,TGCGCCAGCAGCCAAGGGGACTTAAAGAATGAGCAGTTCTTC,CASSQGDLKNEQFF
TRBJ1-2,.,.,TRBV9,TGTGCCAGCAGCGTACCGGACAATCCCTATGGCTACACCTTC,CASSVPDNPYGYTF
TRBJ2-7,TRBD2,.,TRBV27,TGTGCCAGCAGTCCGGGGACTAGCGGGTTCTCCTACGAGCAGTACTTC,CASSPGTSGFSYEQYF
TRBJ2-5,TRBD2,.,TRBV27,TGTGCCAGCTTCCCTTCCCCCCTAGCGGGAGAATCGCAGGAGACCCAGTACTTC,CASFPSPLAGESQETQYF
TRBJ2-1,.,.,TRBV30,TGTGCCTGGAGTGTAGGCCGAGGTTACAATGAGCAGTTCTTC,CAWSVGRGYNEQFF
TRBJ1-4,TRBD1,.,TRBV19,TGTGCCAGTAGTCCGACCGGGACAGTCAATGAAAAACTGTTTTTT,CASSPTGTVNEKLFF
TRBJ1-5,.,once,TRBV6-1,TGTGCCAGCAGTGAAACCCAGGGTCTAGGTCAGCCCCAGCATTTT,CASSETQGLGQPQHF
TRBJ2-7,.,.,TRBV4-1,TGCGCCAGCAGCCAAAGTCAGGGTTACGAGCAGTACTTC,CASSQSQGYEQYF
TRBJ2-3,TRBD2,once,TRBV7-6,TGTGCCAGCAGCCCCGGGACTAGCGGGTTCACAGATACGCAGTATTTT,CASSPGTSGFTDTQYF
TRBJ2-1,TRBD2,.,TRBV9,TGTGCCAGCAGCGTAGGCTTGACTAGCGGGAGTGAGCAGTTCTTC,CASSVGLTSGSEQFF
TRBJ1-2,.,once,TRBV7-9,TGTGCCAGCAGCTTAGAGAGAGGGAAAGGCTACACCTTC,CASSLERGKGYTF
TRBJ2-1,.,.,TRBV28,TGTGCCAGCAGACTCCTACAGGGTCCTAGCTCCTACAATGAGCAGTTCTTC,CASRLLQGPSSYNEQFF
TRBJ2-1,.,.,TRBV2,TGTGCCAGCACTGAGGGGACTCTCTACAATGAGCAGTTCTTC,CASTEGTLYNEQFF